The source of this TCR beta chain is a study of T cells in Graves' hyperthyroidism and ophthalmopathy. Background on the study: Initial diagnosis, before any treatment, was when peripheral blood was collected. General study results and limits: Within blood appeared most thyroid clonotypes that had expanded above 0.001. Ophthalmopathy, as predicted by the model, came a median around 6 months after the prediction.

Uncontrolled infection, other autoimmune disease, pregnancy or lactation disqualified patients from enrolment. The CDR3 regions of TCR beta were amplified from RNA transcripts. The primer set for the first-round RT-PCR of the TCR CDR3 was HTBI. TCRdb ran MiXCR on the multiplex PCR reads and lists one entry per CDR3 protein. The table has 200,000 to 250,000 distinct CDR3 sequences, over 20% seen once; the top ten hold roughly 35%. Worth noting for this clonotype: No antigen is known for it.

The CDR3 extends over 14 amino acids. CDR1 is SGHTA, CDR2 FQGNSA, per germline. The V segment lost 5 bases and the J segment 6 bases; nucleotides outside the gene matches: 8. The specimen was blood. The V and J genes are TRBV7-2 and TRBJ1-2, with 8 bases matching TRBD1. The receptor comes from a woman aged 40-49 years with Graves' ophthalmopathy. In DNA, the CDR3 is TGTGCCAGCAGCGCGAACAGGGGGGGCCATGGCTACACCTTC. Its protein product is CASSANRGGHGYTF.